These T cell receptor beta chains were read from a single sample in a study of CD8 T cells in Susac syndrome. TCRdb used MiXCR to reprocess the immunoSEQ multiplex PCR reads, holding one entry per CDR3 protein. The sample consists of 120,000 or so distinct CDR3 sequences, about 94% of them appearing once. Specimen: CD8+ T cells from PBMCs. The receptors come from a human donor with Susac syndrome. Both conserved end residues are part of each CDR3. Fields, in order: CDR3 DNA, CDR3 protein, J gene, V gene, D gene, clone size. A D gene is named only where the DNA matches it firmly. Rows give clone size only sometimes, using once, few, many, or a class for an expanded clone.

CDR3nt: TGTGCCACCAGCAGTGCCGGGAGCTCCTACAATGAGCAGTTCTTC
CDR3aa: CATSSAGSSYNEQFF
j_gene: TRBJ2-1
v_gene: TRBV15
d_gene: NA
abundance: NA

CDR3nt: TGTGCCAGCAGTCGGACTAGCACGCCGGGGGAGCTGTTTTTT
CDR3aa: CASSRTSTPGELFF
j_gene: TRBJ2-2
v_gene: TRBV6-5
d_gene: TRBD2
abundance: NA

CDR3nt: TGTGCCAGCAGTTTGATAGCTGGGGGAGGCTCCTACGAGCAGTACTTC
CDR3aa: CASSLIAGGGSYEQYF
j_gene: TRBJ2-7
v_gene: TRBV27
d_gene: NA
abundance: NA

CDR3nt: TGTGCCAGCAGCCCCCTATTAGAGCGGTCCTCCTACAATGAGCAGTTCTTC
CDR3aa: CASSPLLERSSYNEQFF
j_gene: TRBJ2-1
v_gene: TRBV13
d_gene: NA
abundance: NA

CDR3nt: TGCAGTGCTAGAACACCTTCCTACGAGCAGTACTTC
CDR3aa: CSARTPSYEQYF
j_gene: TRBJ2-7
v_gene: TRBV20-1
d_gene: NA
abundance: NA

CDR3nt: TGTGCCAGCAGCGTAGATCAGGGGGACGAGCAGTACTTC
CDR3aa: CASSVDQGDEQYF
j_gene: TRBJ2-7
v_gene: TRBV9
d_gene: TRBD1
abundance: NA

CDR3nt: TGTGCCAGTTCTCCGGGACAGATATACAATGAGCAGTTCTTC
CDR3aa: CASSPGQIYNEQFF
j_gene: TRBJ2-1
v_gene: TRBV9
d_gene: TRBD1
abundance: NA

CDR3nt: TGTGCCAGCAGCACCCGGACAGCCTCTAACTATGGCTACACCTTC
CDR3aa: CASSTRTASNYGYTF
j_gene: TRBJ1-2
v_gene: TRBV7-9
d_gene: NA
abundance: NA

CDR3nt: TGTGCCAGCAGCTTAATCGAAGCTTTCTTT
CDR3aa: CASSLIEAFF
j_gene: TRBJ1-1
v_gene: TRBV7-9
d_gene: NA
abundance: NA

CDR3nt: TGTGCCAGCAGCCCGACCGTTAACCCCCAGGGGAGGGGGACCACAGATACGCAGTATTTT
CDR3aa: CASSPTVNPQGRGTTDTQYF
j_gene: TRBJ2-3
v_gene: TRBV11-1
d_gene: NA
abundance: NA

CDR3nt: TGTGCCAGCAGCTCCCGGGGTCCGAACACCGGGGAGCTGTTTTTT
CDR3aa: CASSSRGPNTGELFF
j_gene: TRBJ2-2
v_gene: TRBV9
d_gene: NA
abundance: once

CDR3nt: TGTGCCAGCAGCGCGGGAGGGACAGGGAAACCTTCTAACTATGGCTACACCTTC
CDR3aa: CASSAGGTGKPSNYGYTF
j_gene: TRBJ1-2
v_gene: TRBV9
d_gene: TRBD1
abundance: NA

CDR3nt: TGCGCCAGCAGCCTAGGGACTAGAAACATTCAGTACTTC
CDR3aa: CASSLGTRNIQYF
j_gene: TRBJ2-4
v_gene: TRBV4-1
d_gene: TRBD2
abundance: NA

CDR3nt: TGTGCCAGCAGCACTACCGCCCCGACAACGAACACCGGGGAGCTGTTTTTT
CDR3aa: CASSTTAPTTNTGELFF
j_gene: TRBJ2-2
v_gene: TRBV27
d_gene: NA
abundance: NA

CDR3nt: TGTGCCAGTTCGGGGCAGAACACCGGGGAGCTGTTTTTT
CDR3aa: CASSGQNTGELFF
j_gene: TRBJ2-2
v_gene: TRBV7-3
d_gene: NA
abundance: NA

CDR3nt: TGTGCCAGCAGTCGGACCCTAGCGGGGGGCACAGATACGCAGTATTTT
CDR3aa: CASSRTLAGGTDTQYF
j_gene: TRBJ2-3
v_gene: TRBV2
d_gene: TRBD2
abundance: NA

CDR3nt: TGTGCCAGCATCCGGCAAGGGGCCAGGTCTGGGGCCAACGTCCTGACTTTC
CDR3aa: CASIRQGARSGANVLTF
j_gene: TRBJ2-6
v_gene: TRBV2
d_gene: NA
abundance: NA

CDR3nt: TGCGCCAGCAGCGAGGGACCACAAAGCTCCTACGAGCAGTACTTC
CDR3aa: CASSEGPQSSYEQYF
j_gene: TRBJ2-7
v_gene: TRBV5-1
d_gene: NA
abundance: NA

CDR3nt: TGTGCCAGCAGATCCCCGCGGGAGATGAACACTGAAGCTTTCTTT
CDR3aa: CASRSPREMNTEAFF
j_gene: TRBJ1-1
v_gene: TRBV6-2/TRBV6-3
d_gene: NA
abundance: NA

CDR3nt: TGTGCCAGCAGCTCATGGGGGACAGATACGCAGTATTTT
CDR3aa: CASSSWGTDTQYF
j_gene: TRBJ2-3
v_gene: TRBV7-8
d_gene: NA
abundance: once

CDR3nt: TGTGCCAGCAGTCTTAGAACCGGGACTAGCGGATACAATGAGCAGTTCTTC
CDR3aa: CASSLRTGTSGYNEQFF
j_gene: TRBJ2-1
v_gene: TRBV2
d_gene: TRBD2
abundance: NA

CDR3nt: TGTGCCAGCAGCCCCGCCGGGACAGAGACCTCCTACGAGCAGTACTTC
CDR3aa: CASSPAGTETSYEQYF
j_gene: TRBJ2-7
v_gene: TRBV12-3/TRBV12-4
d_gene: TRBD1
abundance: NA

CDR3nt: TGCAGTGCTAGAGATGGGGACAGTTCCAAAAACATTCAGTACTTC
CDR3aa: CSARDGDSSKNIQYF
j_gene: TRBJ2-4
v_gene: TRBV20-1
d_gene: TRBD1
abundance: NA

CDR3nt: TGTGCCTGGAGTGGCGGTTCGGGGGTGAACACTGAAGCTTTCTTT
CDR3aa: CAWSGGSGVNTEAFF
j_gene: TRBJ1-1
v_gene: TRBV30
d_gene: NA
abundance: NA

CDR3nt: TGTGCCACCCAAGGAGGGCTTGGGGAGACCCAGTACTTC
CDR3aa: CATQGGLGETQYF
j_gene: TRBJ2-5
v_gene: TRBV15
d_gene: NA
abundance: NA

CDR3nt: TGTGCCAGCAGCTCCCCCGTTAGTTACGAGCAGTACTTC
CDR3aa: CASSSPVSYEQYF
j_gene: TRBJ2-7
v_gene: TRBV7-9
d_gene: NA
abundance: NA

CDR3nt: TGTGCCAGCAGCTTGGGACAGGGTCCTGGCGAGCAGTACTTC
CDR3aa: CASSLGQGPGEQYF
j_gene: TRBJ2-7
v_gene: TRBV13
d_gene: TRBD1
abundance: NA

CDR3nt: TGTGCCACCAGCAACCCCCCCACTGAAGCTTTCTTT
CDR3aa: CATSNPPTEAFF
j_gene: TRBJ1-1
v_gene: TRBV15
d_gene: NA
abundance: NA

CDR3nt: TGTGCCAGCAGCTCCCCCGGGGGTCTAGACAATGAGCAGTTCTTC
CDR3aa: CASSSPGGLDNEQFF
j_gene: TRBJ2-1
v_gene: TRBV7-6
d_gene: NA
abundance: NA

CDR3nt: TGTGCCAGCAGCTACGGACAAGACTACGAGCAGTACTTC
CDR3aa: CASSYGQDYEQYF
j_gene: TRBJ2-7
v_gene: TRBV13
d_gene: NA
abundance: once

CDR3nt: TGTGCCAGCAGCTTTCCGACAGGGCGTTTGGATACGCAGTATTTT
CDR3aa: CASSFPTGRLDTQYF
j_gene: TRBJ2-3
v_gene: TRBV11-2
d_gene: TRBD1
abundance: NA

CDR3nt: TGCGCCAGCAGCTTCGAGTTCCCTTCGCAAGAGACCCAGTACTTC
CDR3aa: CASSFEFPSQETQYF
j_gene: TRBJ2-5
v_gene: TRBV5-1
d_gene: NA
abundance: NA

CDR3nt: TGCGCCAGCAGCACCCTGGTCACAGACGAGCAGTACTTC
CDR3aa: CASSTLVTDEQYF
j_gene: TRBJ2-7
v_gene: TRBV4-1
d_gene: NA
abundance: NA

CDR3nt: TGTGCCAGCAGCTTTCGGACTAGCGGGAACAATGAGCAGTTCTTC
CDR3aa: CASSFRTSGNNEQFF
j_gene: TRBJ2-1
v_gene: TRBV7-9
d_gene: TRBD2
abundance: NA

CDR3nt: TGTGCCAGCAGCTTAGACAGGCGGTTGGTTGAGACCCAGTACTTC
CDR3aa: CASSLDRRLVETQYF
j_gene: TRBJ2-5
v_gene: TRBV13
d_gene: NA
abundance: NA